This entry features one T cell receptor (beta chain) sequence. Its antigen is unidentified. Since a much larger clone is just one base distant, this may be a read error. Germline V gene sequence: CDR1 SGHKS, CDR2 YYEKEE (reference sequence). The CDR3 spans 14 residues. With 5 bases removed from V and 0 bases from J, the gap between germline ends came to 6 bases. These data originate in a study of identical twins. TCRdb fed the 5' RACE reads into MiXCR, producing one record per CDR3 protein. This sample has 300,000 to 400,000 distinct CDR3 sequences, with about 10% found just once. Whole-study results and caveats: Memory repertoires lacked the insertion deficit that abundant cord blood beta clonotypes showed.

Material: naive T cells sorted from blood. The chain employs TRBV5-5 and TRBJ2-6, with D perhaps matching TRBD1 (5 bases). The sequence came from a woman in her forties or fifties in good health. The chain's CDR3 is CASRQDSGANVLTF. CDR3 bases: TGTGCCAGCAGACAGGACTCTGGGGCCAACGTCCTGACTTTC.